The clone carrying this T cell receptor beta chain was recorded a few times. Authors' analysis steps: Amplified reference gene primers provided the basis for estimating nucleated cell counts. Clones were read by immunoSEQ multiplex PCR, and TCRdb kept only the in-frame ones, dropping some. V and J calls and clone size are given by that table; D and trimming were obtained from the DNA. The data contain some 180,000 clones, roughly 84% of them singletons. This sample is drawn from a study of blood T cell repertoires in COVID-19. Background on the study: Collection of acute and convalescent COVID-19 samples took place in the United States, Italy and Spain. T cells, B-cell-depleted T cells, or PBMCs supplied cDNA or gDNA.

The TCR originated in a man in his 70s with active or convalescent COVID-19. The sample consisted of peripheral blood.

The CDR3 reads CASSQQGADTQYF. Here the CDR3 DNA reads TGTGCCAGCAGCCAACAGGGAGCAGATACGCAGTATTTT. The chain joins TRBV6-2 or TRBV6-3 to TRBJ2-3, with a possible D match to TRBD1 (6 bases). CDR1 and CDR2 (germline): MNHEY, SVGEGT. This CDR3 has 13 residues. Trimming stripped 6 bases from V and 4 bases from J, with 11 bases between.